This paragraph reports one T cell receptor beta chain. Treatment noted: preoperative locoregional IRX-2 cytokine immunotherapy. Patients received preoperative, locoregional IRX-2 cytokine immunotherapy in a phase Ib study. V shed 4 bases, J shed 8 bases, and the junction held 14 bases outside the gene matches. The CDR3 loop spans 17 amino acids. Germline V CDR1 and CDR2: LNHDA, SQIVND (reference sequence). Sequencing used immunoSEQ multiplex PCR; TCRdb keeps in-frame clones, though not all of them. The table records 5,000 to 6,500 clones, around 75% of them present only once. This record belongs to a study of preoperative IRX-2 immunotherapy in early breast cancer.

The clonotype originates from a human donor with breast cancer. The chain joins TRBV19 to TRBJ1-6, with TRBD1 matching 7 bases. The sequenced sample was tumor tissue, obtained before IRX-2 immunotherapy. The CDR3 nucleotides read TGTGCCAGTAGTACCTACTTGGGGACAGCTGAGGATTCACCCCTCCACTTT. The encoded protein is CASSTYLGTAEDSPLHF.